This TCR beta chain was observed in a study of neurological immune-mediated disorders. Findings and limits, study-wide: Expanded clones shared no CDR3 amino acid sequences across subjects, suggesting private repertoires in all groups.

About this clonotype: Its cognate antigen is unknown.

The unsorted libraries were produced from 2 million PBMCs held at -80 C. Sequencing runs each yielded over 180 million TCR-beta sequences from 15-18 subjects. From the 5' RACE reads, TCRdb called clonotypes with MiXCR, one entry per CDR3 protein. The table includes about 70,000 distinct CDR3 sequences, 3.2% detected once. Sequenced input: PBMCs. The receptor's source is a woman aged 45-60 years with multiple sclerosis.

The CDR3 DNA reads TGCAGTGCTAGATGGTTAGGCGGCACAGATACGCAGTATTTT. Residues: CSARWLGGTDTQYF. The genes are TRBV20-1 and TRBJ2-3; D not certain. Per germline, CDR1 DFQATT and CDR2 SNEGSKA (reference sequence). V lost 2 bases and J lost 1, with 10 bases in between. The CDR3 consists of 14 residues.